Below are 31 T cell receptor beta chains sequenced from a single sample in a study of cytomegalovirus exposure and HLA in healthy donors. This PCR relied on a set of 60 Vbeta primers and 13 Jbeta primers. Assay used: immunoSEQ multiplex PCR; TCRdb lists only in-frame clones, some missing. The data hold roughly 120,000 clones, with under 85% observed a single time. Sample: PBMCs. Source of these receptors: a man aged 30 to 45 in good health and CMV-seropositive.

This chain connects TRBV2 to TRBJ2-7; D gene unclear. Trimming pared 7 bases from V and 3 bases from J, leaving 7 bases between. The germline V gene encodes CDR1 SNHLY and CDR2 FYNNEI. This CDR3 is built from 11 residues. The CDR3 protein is CASNGGYEQYF. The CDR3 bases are TGTGCCAGCAATGGCGGCTACGAGCAGTACTTC.

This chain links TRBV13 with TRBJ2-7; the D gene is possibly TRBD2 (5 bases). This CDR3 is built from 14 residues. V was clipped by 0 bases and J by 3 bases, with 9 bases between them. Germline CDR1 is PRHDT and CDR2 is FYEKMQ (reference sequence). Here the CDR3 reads CASSLGGVHYEQYF. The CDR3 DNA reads TGTGCCAGCAGCTTAGGCGGGGTTCACTACGAGCAGTACTTC.

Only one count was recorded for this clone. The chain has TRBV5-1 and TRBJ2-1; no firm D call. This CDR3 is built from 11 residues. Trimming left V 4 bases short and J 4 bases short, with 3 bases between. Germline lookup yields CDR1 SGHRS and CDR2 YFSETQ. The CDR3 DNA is TGCGCCAGCAGCCTTTACAATGAGCAGTTCTTC. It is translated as CASSLYNEQFF.

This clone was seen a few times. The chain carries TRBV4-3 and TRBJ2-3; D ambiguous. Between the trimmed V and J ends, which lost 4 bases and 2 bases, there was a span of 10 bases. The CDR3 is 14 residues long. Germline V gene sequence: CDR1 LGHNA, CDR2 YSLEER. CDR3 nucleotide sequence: TGCGCCAGCAGCCCCAGGAAACACACAGATACGCAGTATTTT. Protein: CASSPRKHTDTQYF.

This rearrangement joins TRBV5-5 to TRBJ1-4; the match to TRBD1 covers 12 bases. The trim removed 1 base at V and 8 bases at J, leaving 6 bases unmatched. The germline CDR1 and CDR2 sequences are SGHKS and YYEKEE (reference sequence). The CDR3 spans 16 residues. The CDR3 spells CASSLPGQGAREKLFF. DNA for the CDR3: TGTGCCAGCAGCTTGCCGGGACAGGGGGCGCGGGAAAAACTGTTTTTT.

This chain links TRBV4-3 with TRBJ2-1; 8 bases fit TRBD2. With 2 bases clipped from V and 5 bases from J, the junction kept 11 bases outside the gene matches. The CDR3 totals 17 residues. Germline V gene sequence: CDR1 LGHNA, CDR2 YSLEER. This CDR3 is CASSQSPGLGLDNEQFF. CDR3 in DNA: TGCGCCAGCAGCCAATCGCCGGGACTAGGTTTGGACAATGAGCAGTTCTTC.

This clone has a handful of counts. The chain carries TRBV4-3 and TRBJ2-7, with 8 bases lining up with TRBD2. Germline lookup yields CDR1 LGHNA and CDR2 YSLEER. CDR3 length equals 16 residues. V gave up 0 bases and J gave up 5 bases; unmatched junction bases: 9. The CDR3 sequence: CASSQEETSAGHEQYF. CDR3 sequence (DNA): TGCGCCAGCAGCCAAGAAGAGACTAGCGCTGGCCACGAGCAGTACTTC.

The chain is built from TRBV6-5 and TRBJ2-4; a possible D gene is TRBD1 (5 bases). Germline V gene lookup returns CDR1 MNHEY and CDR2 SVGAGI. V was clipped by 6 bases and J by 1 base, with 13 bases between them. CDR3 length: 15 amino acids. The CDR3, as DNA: TGTGCCAGCAGCACCTTGAACAGGGCCAAAAACATTCAGTACTTC. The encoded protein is CASSTLNRAKNIQYF.

The CDR3 here is CAWDRGSSGNTIYF. For the CDR3, the DNA is TGTGCCTGGGACAGGGGGTCCTCTGGAAACACCATATATTTT. This rearrangement joins TRBV30 to TRBJ1-3; 9 bases are shared with TRBD1. Germline V gene lookup returns CDR1 GTSNPN and CDR2 SVGIG (reference sequence). The J segment lost 0 bases and the V segment lost 5 bases, leaving 2 bases of the junction unmatched. The CDR3 runs to 14 residues.

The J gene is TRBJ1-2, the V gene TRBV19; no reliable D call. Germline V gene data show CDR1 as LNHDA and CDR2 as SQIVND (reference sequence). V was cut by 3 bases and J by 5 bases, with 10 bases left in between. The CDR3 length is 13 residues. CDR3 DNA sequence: TGTGCCAGTAGTATGCCGCCTCGGTATGGCTACACCTTC. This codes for CASSMPPRYGYTF. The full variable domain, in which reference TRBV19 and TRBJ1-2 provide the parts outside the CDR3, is DGGITQSPKYLFRKEGQNVTLSCEQNLNHDAMYWYRQDPGQGLRLIYYSQIVNDFQKGDIAEGYSVSREKKESFPLTVTSAQKNPTAFYLCASSMPPRYGYTFGSGTRLTVV.

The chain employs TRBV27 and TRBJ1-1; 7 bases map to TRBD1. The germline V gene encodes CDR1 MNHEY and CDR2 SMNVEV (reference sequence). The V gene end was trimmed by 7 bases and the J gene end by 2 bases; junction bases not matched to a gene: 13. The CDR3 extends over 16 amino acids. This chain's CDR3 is CASTLSSGQLNTEAFF. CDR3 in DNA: TGTGCCAGCACCCTCTCCTCGGGACAGCTCAACACTGAAGCTTTCTTT.

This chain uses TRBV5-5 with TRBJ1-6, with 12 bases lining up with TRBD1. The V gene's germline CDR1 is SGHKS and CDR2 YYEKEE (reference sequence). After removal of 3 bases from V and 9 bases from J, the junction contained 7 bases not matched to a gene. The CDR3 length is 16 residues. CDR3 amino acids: CASSSGTGGEGSPLHF. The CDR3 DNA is TGTGCCAGCAGCTCCGGGACAGGGGGCGAGGGTTCACCCCTCCACTTT.

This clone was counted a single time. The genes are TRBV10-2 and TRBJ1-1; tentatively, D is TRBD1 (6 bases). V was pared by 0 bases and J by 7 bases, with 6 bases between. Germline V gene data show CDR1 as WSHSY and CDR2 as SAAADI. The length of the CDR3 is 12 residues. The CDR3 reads CASSESTGEAFF. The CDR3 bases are TGCGCCAGCAGTGAGTCGACAGGTGAAGCTTTCTTT.

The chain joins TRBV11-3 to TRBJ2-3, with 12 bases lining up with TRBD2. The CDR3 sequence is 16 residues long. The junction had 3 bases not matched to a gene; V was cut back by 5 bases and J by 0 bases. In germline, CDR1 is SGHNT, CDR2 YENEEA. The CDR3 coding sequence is TGTGCCAGCAGCATAGGACTAGCGGGAAGCACAGATACGCAGTATTTT. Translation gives CASSIGLAGSTDTQYF.

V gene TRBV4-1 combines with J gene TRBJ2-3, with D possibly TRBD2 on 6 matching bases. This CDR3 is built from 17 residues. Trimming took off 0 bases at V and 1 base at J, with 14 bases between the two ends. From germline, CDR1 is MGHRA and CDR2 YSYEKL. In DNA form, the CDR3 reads TGCGCCAGCAGCCAAGACCGAGGGATAGCGGGCACAGATACGCAGTATTTT. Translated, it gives CASSQDRGIAGTDTQYF.

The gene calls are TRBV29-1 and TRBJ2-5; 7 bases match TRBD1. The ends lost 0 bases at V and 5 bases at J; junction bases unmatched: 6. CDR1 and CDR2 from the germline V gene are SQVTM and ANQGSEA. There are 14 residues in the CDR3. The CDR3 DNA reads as TGCAGCGTTGAAGATGGGACAGAAGGGGAGACCCAGTACTTC. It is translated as CSVEDGTEGETQYF. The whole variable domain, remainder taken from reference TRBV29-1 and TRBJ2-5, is SAVISQKPSRDICQRGTSLTIQCQVDSQVTMMFWYRQQPGQSLTLIATANQGSEATYESGFVIDKFPISRPNLTFSTLTVSNMSPEDSSIYLCSVEDGTEGETQYFGPGTRLLVL.

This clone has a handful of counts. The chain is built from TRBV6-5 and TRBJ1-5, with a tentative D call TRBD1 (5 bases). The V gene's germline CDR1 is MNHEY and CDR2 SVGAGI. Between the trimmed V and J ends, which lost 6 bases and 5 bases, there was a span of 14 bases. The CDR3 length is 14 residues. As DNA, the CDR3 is TGTGCCAGCAGCCTCTCCGGGGGGGATCAGCCCCAGCATTTT. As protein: CASSLSGGDQPQHF.

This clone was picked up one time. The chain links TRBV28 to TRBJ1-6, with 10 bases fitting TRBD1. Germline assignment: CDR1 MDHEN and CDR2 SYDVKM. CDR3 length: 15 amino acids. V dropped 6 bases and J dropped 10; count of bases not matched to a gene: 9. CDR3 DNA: TGTGCCAGCAGCCGCCCGGGACAGGGGTGGTCACCCCTCCACTTT. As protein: CASSRPGQGWSPLHF.

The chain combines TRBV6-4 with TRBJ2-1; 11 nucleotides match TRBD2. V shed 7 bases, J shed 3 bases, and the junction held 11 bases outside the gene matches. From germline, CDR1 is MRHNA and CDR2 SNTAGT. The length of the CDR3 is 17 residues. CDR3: CASIFPLAGGRYNEQFF. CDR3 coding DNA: TGTGCCAGCATATTTCCCCTAGCGGGGGGTCGCTACAATGAGCAGTTCTTC.

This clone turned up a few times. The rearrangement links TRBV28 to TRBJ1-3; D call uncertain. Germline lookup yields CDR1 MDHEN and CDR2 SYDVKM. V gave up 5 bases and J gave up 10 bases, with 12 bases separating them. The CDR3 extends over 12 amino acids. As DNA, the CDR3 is TGTGCCAGCAGTACAACCCAATCGACCATATATTTT. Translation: CASSTTQSTIYF.

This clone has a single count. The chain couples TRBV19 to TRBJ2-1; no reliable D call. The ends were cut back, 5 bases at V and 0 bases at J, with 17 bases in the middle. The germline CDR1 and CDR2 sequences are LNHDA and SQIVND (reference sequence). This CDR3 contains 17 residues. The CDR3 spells CASSPQTPIASYNEQFF. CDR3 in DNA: TGTGCCAGTAGTCCCCAAACACCGATCGCCTCCTACAATGAGCAGTTCTTC.

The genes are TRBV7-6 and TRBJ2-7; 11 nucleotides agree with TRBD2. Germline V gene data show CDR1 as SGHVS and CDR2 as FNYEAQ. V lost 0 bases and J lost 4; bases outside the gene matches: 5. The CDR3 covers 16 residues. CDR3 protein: CASSLATSGGIYEQYF. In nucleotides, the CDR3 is TGTGCCAGCAGCTTAGCTACTAGCGGGGGTATTTACGAGCAGTACTTC.

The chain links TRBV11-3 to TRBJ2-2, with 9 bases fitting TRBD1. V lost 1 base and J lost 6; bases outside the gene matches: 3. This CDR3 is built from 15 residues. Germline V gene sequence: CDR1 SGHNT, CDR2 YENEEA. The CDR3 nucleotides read TGTGCCAGCAGCTTAGGAACAGGGGGCCCCGGGGAGCTGTTTTTT. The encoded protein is CASSLGTGGPGELFF.

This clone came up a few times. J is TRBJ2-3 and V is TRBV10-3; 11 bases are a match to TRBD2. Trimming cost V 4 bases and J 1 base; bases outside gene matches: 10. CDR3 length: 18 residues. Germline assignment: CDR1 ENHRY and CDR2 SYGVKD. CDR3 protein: CAISGIAGGRGRTDTQYF. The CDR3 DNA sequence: TGTGCCATCAGTGGGATAGCGGGGGGGAGAGGGCGCACAGATACGCAGTATTTT.

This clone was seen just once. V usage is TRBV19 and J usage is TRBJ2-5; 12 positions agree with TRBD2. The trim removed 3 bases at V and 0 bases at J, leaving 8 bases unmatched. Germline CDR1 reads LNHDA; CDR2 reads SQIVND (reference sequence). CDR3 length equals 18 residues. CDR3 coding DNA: TGTGCCAGTAGTATCCGACTAGCGGGGGTGGGGTACCAAGAGACCCAGTACTTC. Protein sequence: CASSIRLAGVGYQETQYF.

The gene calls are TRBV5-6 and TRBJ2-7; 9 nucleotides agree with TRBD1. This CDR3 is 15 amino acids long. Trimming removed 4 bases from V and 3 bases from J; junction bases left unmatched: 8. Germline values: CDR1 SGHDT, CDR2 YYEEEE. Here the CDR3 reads CASSLYPGQGYEQYF. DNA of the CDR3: TGTGCCAGCAGCCTCTATCCGGGACAGGGCTACGAGCAGTACTTC.

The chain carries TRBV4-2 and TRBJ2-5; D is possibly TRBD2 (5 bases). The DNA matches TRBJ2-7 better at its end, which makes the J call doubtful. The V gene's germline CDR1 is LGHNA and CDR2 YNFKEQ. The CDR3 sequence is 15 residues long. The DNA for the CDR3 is TGTGCCAGCAGCGTAAGAGGCGGGCATGGTCGCGAGCAGTACTTC. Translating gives CASSVRGGHGREQYF.

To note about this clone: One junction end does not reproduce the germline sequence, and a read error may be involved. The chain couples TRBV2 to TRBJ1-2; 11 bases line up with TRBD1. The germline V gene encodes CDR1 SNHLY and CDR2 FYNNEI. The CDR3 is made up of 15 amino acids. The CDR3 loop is CASRDRGLSFYGYPF. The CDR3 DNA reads TGTGCCAGCAGGGACAGGGGGCTCTCGTTCTATGGCTACCCCTTC.

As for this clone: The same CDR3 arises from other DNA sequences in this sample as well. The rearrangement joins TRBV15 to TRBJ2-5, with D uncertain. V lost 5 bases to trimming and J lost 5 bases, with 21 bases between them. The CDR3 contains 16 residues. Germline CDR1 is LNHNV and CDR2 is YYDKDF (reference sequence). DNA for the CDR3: TGTGCCACCAGCCCCCGACTGGCGGCCATATGGGAGACCCAGTACTTC. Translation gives CATSPRLAAIWETQYF.

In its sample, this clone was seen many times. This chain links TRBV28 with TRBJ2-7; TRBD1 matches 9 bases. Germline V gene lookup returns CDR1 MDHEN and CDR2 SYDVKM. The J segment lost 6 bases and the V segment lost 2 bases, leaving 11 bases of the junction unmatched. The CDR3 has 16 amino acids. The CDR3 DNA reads TGTGCCAGCAGTTTAGCCTCGACAGGGGGGCGGATCGAGCAGTACTTC. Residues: CASSLASTGGRIEQYF.

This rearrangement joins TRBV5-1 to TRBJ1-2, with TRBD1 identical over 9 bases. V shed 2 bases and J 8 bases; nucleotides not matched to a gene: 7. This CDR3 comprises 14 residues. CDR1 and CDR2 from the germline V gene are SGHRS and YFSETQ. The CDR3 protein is CASSFDRGAEGYTF. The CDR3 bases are TGCGCCAGCAGCTTCGACAGGGGGGCGGAAGGCTACACCTTC.